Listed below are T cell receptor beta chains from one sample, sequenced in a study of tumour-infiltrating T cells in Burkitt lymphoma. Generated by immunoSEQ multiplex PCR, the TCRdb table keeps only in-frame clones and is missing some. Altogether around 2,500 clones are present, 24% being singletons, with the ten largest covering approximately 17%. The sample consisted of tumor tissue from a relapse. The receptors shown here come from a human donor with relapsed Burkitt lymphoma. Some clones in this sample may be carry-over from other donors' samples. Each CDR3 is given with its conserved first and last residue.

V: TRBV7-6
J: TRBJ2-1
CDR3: CASSDLTYNEQFF

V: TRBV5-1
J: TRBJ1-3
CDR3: CASSLVNSIVSRHTIYF

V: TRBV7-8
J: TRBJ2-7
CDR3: CASSSLPGASYEQYF

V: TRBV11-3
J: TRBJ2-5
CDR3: CASSLDSGTRKTQYF

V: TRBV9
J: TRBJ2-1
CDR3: CASSVGVGGNEQFF

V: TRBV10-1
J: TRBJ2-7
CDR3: CASSGLESYEQYF

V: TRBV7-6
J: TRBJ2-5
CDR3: CASSLVETGGTRETQYF

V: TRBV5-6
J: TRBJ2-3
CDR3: CASSWKNGGLNFTDTQYF

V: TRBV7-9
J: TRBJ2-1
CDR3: CASSLTPITDNEQFF

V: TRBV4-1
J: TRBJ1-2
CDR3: CASSQAPQGSLYGYTF

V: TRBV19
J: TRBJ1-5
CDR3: CASSIDRVGYQPQHF

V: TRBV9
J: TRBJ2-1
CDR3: CASSVGVGVNEQFF

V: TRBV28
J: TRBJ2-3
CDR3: CASRQGDTQYF

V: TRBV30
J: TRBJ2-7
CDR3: CAWSVWMNSYEQYF

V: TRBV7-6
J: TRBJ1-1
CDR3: CASSSQTGTEAFF

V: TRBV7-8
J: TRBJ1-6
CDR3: CASSPRGQGHNSPLHF

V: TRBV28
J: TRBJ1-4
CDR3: CASTKGEGGSNEKLFF

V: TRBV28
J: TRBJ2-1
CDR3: CASSLLGGGHYNEQFF

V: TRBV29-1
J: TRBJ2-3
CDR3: CSVEGGVGTDTQYF

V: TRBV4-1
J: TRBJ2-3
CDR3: CASSQLGRDRGTDTQYF

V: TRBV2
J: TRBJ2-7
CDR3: CASQTGTLYEQYF

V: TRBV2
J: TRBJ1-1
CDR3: CASRTGPDTEAFF

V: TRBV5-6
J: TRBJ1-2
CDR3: CASSPWGRLTNYGYTF

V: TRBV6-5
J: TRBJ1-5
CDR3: CASSPMGGRNQPQHF

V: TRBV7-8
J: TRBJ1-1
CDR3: CASSLGSGTGNTEAFF

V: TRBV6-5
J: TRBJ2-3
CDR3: CASSYSPWDTDTQYF

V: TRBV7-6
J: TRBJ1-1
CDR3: CASTTEPMNTEAFF

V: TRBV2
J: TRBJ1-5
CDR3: CASTWQGNQPQHF

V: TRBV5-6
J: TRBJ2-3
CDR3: CTSSFLRGESTDTQYF

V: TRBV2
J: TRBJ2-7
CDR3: CASNWDGLGYEQYF

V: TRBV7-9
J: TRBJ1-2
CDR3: CASSLAGSGPERFYGYTF

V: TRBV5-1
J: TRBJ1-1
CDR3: CASSSLAGKEAFF

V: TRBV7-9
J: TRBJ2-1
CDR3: CASSPPQGGTYNEQFF

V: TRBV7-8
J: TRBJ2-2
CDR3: CASSFPGTAMNTGELFF

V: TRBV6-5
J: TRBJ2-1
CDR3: CASSYPGPNNEQFF

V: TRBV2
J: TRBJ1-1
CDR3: CASSFRPQGTEAFF

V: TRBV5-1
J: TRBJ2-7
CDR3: CASSLEFPHRYF

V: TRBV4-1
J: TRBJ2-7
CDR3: CASSQEIGDRDEQYF

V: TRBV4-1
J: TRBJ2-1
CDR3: CASSQVLRDRYNEQFF

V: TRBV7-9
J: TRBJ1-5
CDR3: CASSLEVGLNQPQHF

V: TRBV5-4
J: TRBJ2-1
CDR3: CASALWGRGHQYNEQFF

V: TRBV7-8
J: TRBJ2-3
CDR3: CASSEGTDTQYF